This T cell receptor beta chain comes out of a study of blood T cell repertoires in COVID-19. CDR3 length: 19 amino acids. V was cut by 2 bases and J by 0 bases, with 17 bases left in between. The V gene's germline CDR1 is SGHDN and CDR2 FVKESK. How the authors handled the data: Reference gene primer amplification yielded estimated nucleated cell counts. Produced via immunoSEQ multiplex PCR; TCRdb's table is partial and in-frame only. The V and J calls and clone size come from that table; D and trimming were worked out from the DNA. This table holds around 160,000 clones, over 85% found once. This chain uses TRBV14 with TRBJ1-6, with D perhaps matching TRBD1 (6 bases). The specimen was peripheral blood. The sequence derives from a woman aged 60-75 years with COVID-19, enrolled during active disease. Here the CDR3 reads CASSQTLRQESSYNSPLHF. DNA for the CDR3: TGTGCCAGCAGCCAAACACTACGACAGGAGAGCTCCTATAATTCACCCCTCCACTTT.